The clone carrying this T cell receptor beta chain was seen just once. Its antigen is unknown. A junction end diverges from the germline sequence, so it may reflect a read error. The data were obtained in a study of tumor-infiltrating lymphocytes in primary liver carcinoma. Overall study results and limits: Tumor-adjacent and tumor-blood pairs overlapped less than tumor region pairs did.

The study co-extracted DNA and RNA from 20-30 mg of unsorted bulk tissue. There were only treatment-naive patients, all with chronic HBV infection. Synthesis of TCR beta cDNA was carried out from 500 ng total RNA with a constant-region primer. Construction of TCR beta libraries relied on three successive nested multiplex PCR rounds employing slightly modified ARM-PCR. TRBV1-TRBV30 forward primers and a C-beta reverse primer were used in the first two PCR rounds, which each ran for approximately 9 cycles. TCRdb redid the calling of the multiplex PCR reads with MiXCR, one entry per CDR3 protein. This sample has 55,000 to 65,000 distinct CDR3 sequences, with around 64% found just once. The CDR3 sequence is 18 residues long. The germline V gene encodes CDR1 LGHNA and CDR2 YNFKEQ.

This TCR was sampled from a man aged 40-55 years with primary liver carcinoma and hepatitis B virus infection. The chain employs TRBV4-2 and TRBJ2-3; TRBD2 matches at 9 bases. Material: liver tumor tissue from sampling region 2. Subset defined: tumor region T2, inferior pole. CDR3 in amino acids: CANSQVALLAGATDMQYF. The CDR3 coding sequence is TGTGCCAACAGCCAAGTGGCGCTTTTAGCGGGAGCGACAGATATGCAGTATTTT.